The 19 T cell receptor beta chains listed next were all sequenced from one sample in a study of technical replicates of blood from a few donors. Using immunoSEQ multiplex PCR, the repertoire was profiled, and TCRdb retains in-frame clones only, with some absent. The sample holds about 79,000 clones, more than 90% seen once. Sequenced sample: T cells isolated from PBMCs. All receptors come from a human donor in good health. Some clones in this sample may be carry-over from other donors' samples.

V is TRBV5-1 and J is TRBJ2-7; D is perhaps TRBD2 (6 bases). Germline CDR1 SGHRS, CDR2 YFSETQ. V was clipped by 0 bases and J by 3 bases, with 13 bases between them. The CDR3 is made up of 15 amino acids. For the CDR3, the DNA is TGCGCCAGCAGCTTGGGTCCGGGAGTCATCTACGAGCAGTACTTC. Translated: CASSLGPGVIYEQYF.

The V call is TRBV5-5, the J call TRBJ2-1; D is perhaps TRBD1 (5 bases). Germline V gene data show CDR1 as SGHKS and CDR2 as YYEKEE (reference sequence). With 2 bases removed from V and 8 bases from J, the gap between germline ends came to 8 bases. There are 12 residues in the CDR3. The CDR3 loop reads CASSLQVHEQFF. In DNA form, the CDR3 reads TGTGCCAGCAGCTTACAGGTTCATGAGCAGTTCTTC.

This clone was recorded once. V is TRBV18 and J is TRBJ2-1, with TRBD1 matching 10 bases. Looked up from germline, CDR1 is KGHSH and CDR2 is LQKENI. CDR3 length: 15 residues. V lost 6 bases and J lost 9; bases outside the gene matches: 11. CDR3 in DNA: TGTGCCAGCTCCCCTCTGGGACAGGGGAAAGGTGAGCAGTTCTTC. Translating it yields CASSPLGQGKGEQFF.

The chain employs TRBV28 and TRBJ1-2; TRBD1 might be the D (5 bases). Germline V CDR1 and CDR2: MDHEN, SYDVKM. There are 12 residues in the CDR3. Trimming removed 6 bases at V and 3 bases at J, with 8 bases between. The CDR3 region has the DNA TGTGCCAGCAGGGACATGTACTATGGCTACACCTTC. This codes for CASRDMYYGYTF.

This clone has just one count. This chain connects TRBV19 to TRBJ2-7; D perhaps matches TRBD2 (6 bases). Germline CDR1 LNHDA, CDR2 SQIVND (reference sequence). Trimming cost V 1 base and J 0 bases, with 7 bases left between them. The CDR3 length is 14 residues. CDR3 sequence reads: CASSIGLDSYEQYF. The CDR3 DNA reads as TGTGCCAGTAGTATAGGACTAGACTCCTACGAGCAGTACTTC.

This sequence joins TRBV18 and TRBJ2-5; 9 bases match TRBD2. This CDR3 is 14 amino acids long. CDR1 KGHSH and CDR2 LQKENI come from the germline V gene. V was pared by 3 bases and J by 1 base, with 0 bases of the junction left unmatched. CDR3 amino acids: CASSPSGSQETQYF. CDR3 nucleotides: TGTGCCAGCTCACCTAGCGGGAGCCAAGAGACCCAGTACTTC.

The chain employs TRBV6-1 and TRBJ2-7, with 10 bases lining up with TRBD2. Looked up from germline, CDR1 is MNHNS and CDR2 is SASEGT. V was clipped by 0 bases and J by 7 bases; unmatched bases: 3. This CDR3 is 14 amino acids long. The CDR3 sequence is CASSEAAGGLEQYF. The CDR3 DNA is TGTGCCAGCAGTGAAGCAGCGGGAGGGTTAGAGCAGTACTTC.

This chain uses TRBV4-1 with TRBJ1-2; D is perhaps TRBD1 (5 bases). Germline V gene sequence: CDR1 MGHRA, CDR2 YSYEKL. Trimming removed 1 base from V and 5 bases from J, with 14 bases in between. The CDR3 length is 15 residues. CDR3: CASSQVGGAMYGYTF. The CDR3 nucleotides read TGCGCCAGCAGCCAAGTAGGAGGGGCGATGTATGGCTACACCTTC.

The chain carries TRBV10-3 and TRBJ2-2; possible D gene TRBD2, 6 bases. The CDR3 is 14 amino acids. Looked up from germline, CDR1 is ENHRY and CDR2 is SYGVKD. Trimming pared 3 bases from V and 4 bases from J, leaving 9 bases between. The CDR3 region has the DNA TGTGCCATCAGTGATTTCGGGGGCACCGGGGAGCTGTTTTTT. Its translation is CAISDFGGTGELFF.

The gene calls are TRBV19 and TRBJ2-7; 7 bases line up with TRBD2. The junction had 12 bases not matched to a gene; V was cut back by 5 bases and J by 5 bases. Germline V gives CDR1 LNHDA, CDR2 SQIVND (reference sequence). The length of the CDR3 is 15 residues. CDR3 amino acids: CASSSPRGRGNEQYF. As DNA, the CDR3 is TGTGCCAGTAGTTCCCCTCGCGGGAGAGGTAACGAGCAGTACTTC.

The V and J genes are TRBV5-1 and TRBJ1-5, with 7 bases that match TRBD1. The V segment lost 0 bases and the J segment 4 bases; nucleotides outside the gene matches: 4. Germline V gene sequence: CDR1 SGHRS, CDR2 YFSETQ. The CDR3 runs to 15 residues. CDR3 protein: CASSLGLTGNQPQHF. CDR3 DNA: TGCGCCAGCAGCTTGGGGCTGACAGGGAATCAGCCCCAGCATTTT.

Only one count was recorded for this clone. V is TRBV4-2 and J is TRBJ2-5, with D possibly TRBD1 on 5 matching bases. The length of the CDR3 is 12 residues. Trimming left V 4 bases short and J 5 bases short, with 8 bases between. Germline-derived CDR1 and CDR2 are LGHNA and YNFKEQ. CDR3 sequence: CASSPSGETQYF. CDR3 coding DNA: TGTGCCAGCAGCCCCTCAGGGGAGACCCAGTACTTC.

The rearrangement uses TRBV21-1 and TRBJ1-1; the D call TRBD1 from the table was never checked on the DNA. TRBV21-1 is reported as a pseudogene. CDR3 size: 18 residues. CDR3 residues: CASSPREHSGDINTEAFF. The CDR3 DNA sequence: TGTGCCAGCAGCCCAAGGGAGCATTCTGGGGACATCAACACTGAAGCTTTCTTT.

This clone was detected a few times. The J gene is TRBJ2-6, the V gene TRBV7-3, with D perhaps TRBD1 (6 bases). Per the germline V gene, CDR1 is SGHTA and CDR2 is FQGTGA. Trimming left V 5 bases short and J 0 bases short, with 23 bases between. This CDR3 has 20 residues. As DNA, the CDR3 is TGTGCCAGCAGCCTTACGTTCGGACAGACCAGGACCTCTGGGGCCAACGTCCTGACTTTC. This encodes CASSLTFGQTRTSGANVLTF.

The V and J genes are TRBV19 and TRBJ2-1, with 8 bases identical to TRBD1. The CDR3 consists of 16 residues. V lost 6 bases to trimming and J lost 4 bases; unmatched junction nucleotides: 11. Germline CDR1 is LNHDA and CDR2 is SQIVND (reference sequence). The CDR3 sequence is CASSPQGQVLYNEQFF. CDR3 bases: TGTGCCAGTAGCCCTCAGGGACAGGTCCTTTACAATGAGCAGTTCTTC. The complete variable domain, with remaining parts taken from reference TRBV19 and TRBJ2-1, reads DGGITQSPKYLFRKEGQNVTLSCEQNLNHDAMYWYRQDPGQGLRLIYYSQIVNDFQKGDIAEGYSVSREKKESFPLTVTSAQKNPTAFYLCASSPQGQVLYNEQFFGPGTRLTVL.

The rearrangement links TRBV5-5 to TRBJ1-3; 7 bases agree with TRBD1. V was pared by 0 bases and J by 5 bases, with 8 bases of the junction left unmatched. Germline V gene lookup returns CDR1 SGHKS and CDR2 YYEKEE (reference sequence). The CDR3 totals 16 residues. CDR3 sequence: CASSLAMRDSRNTIYF. CDR3 nucleotides: TGTGCCAGCAGCTTGGCGATGAGGGACAGTCGAAACACCATATATTTT. Full variable domain (rest looked up from reference TRBV5-5 and TRBJ1-3): DAGVTQSPTHLIKTRGQQVTLRCSPISGHKSVSWYQQVLGQGPQFIFQYYEKEERGRGNFPDRFSARQFPNYSSELNVNALLLGDSALYLCASSLAMRDSRNTIYFGEGSWLTVV.

The chain employs TRBV5-3 and TRBJ1-2; no reliable D call. TRBV5-3 is marked as an open reading frame, function uncertain. V gave up 2 bases and J gave up 6 bases, with 17 bases separating them. The CDR3 runs to 15 residues. This CDR3 is CARSFNWSGEDGYTF. CDR3 sequence (DNA): TGTGCCAGAAGCTTCAATTGGTCGGGTGAAGATGGCTACACCTTC.

This clone is a singleton in its sample. This chain links TRBV4-2 with TRBJ2-1; TRBD2 agrees at 7 bases. CDR3 length: 13 amino acids. The junction had 9 bases not matched to a gene; V was cut back by 10 bases and J by 6 bases. In germline, CDR1 is LGHNA, CDR2 YNFKEQ. This CDR3 is CATCREGLNEQFF. The CDR3 nucleotides are TGTGCCACATGCAGGGAGGGCCTCAATGAGCAGTTCTTC.

This chain connects TRBV2 to TRBJ1-5; 7 bases map to TRBD1. The CDR3 is 15 residues long. The junction had 10 bases not matched to a gene; V was cut back by 8 bases and J by 3 bases. Germline V CDR1 and CDR2: SNHLY, FYNNEI. The CDR3 region has the DNA TGTGCCAGCGAGACAGGGCGGGGGGCCAATCAGCCCCAGCATTTT. It yields the protein CASETGRGANQPQHF.